The entry below describes one TCR beta chain. This sample stems from a study of shared clonotypes between healthy human individuals. Donors comprised healthy HIV-negative adults lacking recent acute infections or vaccinations. The assay was run at deep level. Several immunoSEQ plates held equal portions of the genomic DNA taken from each subset. Unsorted PBMC replicate PCRs drew on about 0.3 ug DNA, representing approximately 31,000 T cell genomes. Repertoires were generated with immunoSEQ multiplex PCR, while TCRdb's copy carries only in-frame clones and drops some. The repertoire holds around 95,000 clones, with about 45% as singletons. The origin of this receptor is a woman aged 40 to 50 in good health. Some clones in this sample may be carry-over from other donors' samples. Sequencing was performed on PBMCs.

For the CDR3, the DNA is TGCAGCAGTAGCGGTAGCACAGATACGCAGTATTTT. Encoded protein: CSSSGSTDTQYF. The chain uses TRBV29-1 and TRBJ2-3; D possibly corresponds to TRBD2 (6 bases). The CDR3 length is 12 residues. Trimming cost V 8 bases and J 0 bases, with 9 bases left between them. CDR1 SQVTM and CDR2 ANQGSEA come from the germline V gene.